This T cell receptor (beta chain) was retrieved from a study of blood T cell repertoires in COVID-19. Sequencing was performed with immunoSEQ multiplex PCR; in TCRdb, only in-frame clones are kept and a portion is missing. The data contain approximately 300,000 clones, 90% of them singletons. V lost 3 bases to trimming and J lost 0 bases; unmatched junction nucleotides: 7. The germline gives CDR1 LGHNA, CDR2 YSLEER. The CDR3 loop spans 16 amino acids. The chain uses TRBV4-3 and TRBJ1-2, with TRBD1 matching over 7 bases. Input material: peripheral blood. The clonotype originates from a middle-aged woman with COVID-19, enrolled during active disease. The CDR3 nucleotides are TGCGCCAGCAGCCACCTAAAACAGGGGACTAACTATGGCTACACCTTC. It specifies CASSHLKQGTNYGYTF.